Sequencing of this T cell receptor beta chain was carried out in a study of cytomegalovirus exposure and HLA in healthy donors. Study results and caveats: Reportedly, diagnosis of cytomegalovirus status by the classifier showed high specificity and sensitivity. Overall, approximately 150 TCR beta chains were annotated as cytomegalovirus-associated. Most TCR sequences showed up rarely, but some public TCRs showed up in many donors.

Trimming pared 2 bases from V and 4 bases from J, leaving 17 bases between. CDR1 and CDR2 (germline): SNHLY, FYNNEI. The CDR3 contains 16 residues. The donors were members of the validation cohort, which comprised roughly 120 subjects and was separate from the first cohort of 600 to 850 subjects. Some clones are missing from TCRdb's copy, which holds only in-frame ones; the method was immunoSEQ multiplex PCR. The sample lists around 50,000 clones; 85% to 95% were seen once. Of note for this clone: The antigen is undetermined.

The TCR sequence derives from a woman aged 18 to 35 in good health and CMV-seronegative. Sequenced: PBMCs. The rearrangement joins TRBV2 to TRBJ1-1, with a tentative D call TRBD1 (6 bases). The chain's CDR3 is CASSEQGKGISTEAFF. The CDR3 DNA reads TGTGCCAGCAGTGAACAGGGGAAGGGTATCAGCACTGAAGCTTTCTTT.